The rows below give T cell receptor beta chains drawn from one sample of a study of T cell changes during pregnancy in multiple sclerosis. Repertoires were generated with immunoSEQ multiplex PCR, while TCRdb's copy carries only in-frame clones and drops some. The sample contains 30,000 to 40,000 clones, 75% to 90% of which appear only once. The material sequenced was CD8+ T cells from peripheral blood mononuclear cells, taken in the second trimester of pregnancy. These receptors originate from a female donor with multiple sclerosis, enrolled in a pregnancy study. CDR3s include the opening cysteine and the closing phenylalanine or tryptophan. The D gene is left open where the match is weak. The listing skips clone size in some rows; elsewhere it reads once, few, many or a size class.

d_call,clone_size,v_call,j_call,cdr3_nt,cdr3_aa
.,few,TRBV27,TRBJ1-1,TGTGCCAGCAGCCTCTCGGGGGACACTGAAGCTTTCTTT,CASSLSGDTEAFF
TRBD1,.,TRBV28,TRBJ2-7,TGTGCCAGCAGCCTTCTCCGGGACAGGGGAGACTACGAGCAGTACTTC,CASSLLRDRGDYEQYF
TRBD2,.,TRBV15,TRBJ2-7,TGTGCCACCAGCTATAGCGGGGGACCGCAGTACTTC,CATSYSGGPQYF
.,.,TRBV27,TRBJ1-1,TGTGCCAGCAGTACTTCTAAAACGGGACACCTGGCGACTGAAGCTTTCTTT,CASSTSKTGHLATEAFF
.,.,TRBV23-1,TRBJ2-5,TGCGCCAGCAGCCCCAAGGGGCCCCAGTACTTC,CASSPKGPQYF
.,once,TRBV19,TRBJ2-2,TGTGCCAGTAAGGTTGGAGGGACTCTGAACACCGGGGAGCTGTTTTTT,CASKVGGTLNTGELFF
.,.,TRBV5-4,TRBJ1-6,TGTGCCTGGGGCCGAGACAGCCCGATTTCACCCCTCCACTTT,CAWGRDSPISPLHF
TRBD1,.,TRBV5-6,TRBJ2-7,TGTGCCAGCAGCGTACCGGGACAGGACTACGAGCAGTACTTC,CASSVPGQDYEQYF
.,.,TRBV6-1,TRBJ2-5,TGTGCCAGCAGTGACGATTTAGTTCAGACCCAGTACTTC,CASSDDLVQTQYF
TRBD2,.,TRBV7-9,TRBJ2-7,TGTGCCAGCAGCTCGTTATCGGGCCGGCTAGCGGGAGCCTACGAGCAGTACTTC,CASSSLSGRLAGAYEQYF
.,.,TRBV9,TRBJ1-6,TGTGCCAGCAGCTCCCGAAAGGGGCCGACCTATAATTCACCCCTCCACTTT,CASSSRKGPTYNSPLHF
TRBD2,.,TRBV13,TRBJ2-5,TGTGCCAGCAGCTTACGAGGGACTAGGCGAGAGACCCAGTACTTC,CASSLRGTRRETQYF
.,.,TRBV7-8,TRBJ2-5,TGTGCCAGCAGCCGAAAACTAGGCCAAGAGACCCAGTACTTC,CASSRKLGQETQYF
TRBD2,once,TRBV7-2,TRBJ2-1,TGTGCCAGCAGTCTGACTAGCGGGGGGCCATATCACAATGAGCAGTTCTTC,CASSLTSGGPYHNEQFF
TRBD1,.,TRBV30,TRBJ1-2,TGTGCCTGGAGTGTAAAAGACAGGGCGACAATCACGTTC,CAWSVKDRATITF
.,.,TRBV5-6,TRBJ2-7,TGTGCCAGCAGCTTGCGGGGGGCCCTCGAGCAGTACTTC,CASSLRGALEQYF
.,.,TRBV28,TRBJ2-7,TGTGCCAGCAGTTTATACCTAAAAACCTCCTCCTACGAGCAGTACTTC,CASSLYLKTSSYEQYF
.,once,TRBV9,TRBJ2-3,TGTGCCAGCAGCATCAAGGGGGATACGCAGTATTTT,CASSIKGDTQYF
.,.,TRBV19,TRBJ2-1,TGTGCCAGTGAGCTTAGGGGGTACGGTAATGAGCAGTTCTTC,CASELRGYGNEQFF
.,.,TRBV28,TRBJ2-7,TGTGCCAGCAGCCCTGGTCGGGACACATTCTACGAGCAGTACTTC,CASSPGRDTFYEQYF
TRBD1,.,TRBV6-1,TRBJ2-5,TGTGCCAGCACCCTCGGGACAGGGGGGGAGACCCAGTACTTC,CASTLGTGGETQYF
TRBD2,.,TRBV30,TRBJ2-2,TGTGCCTGGAGCCCGGGACTACCTGCGAACACCGGGGAGCTGTTTTTT,CAWSPGLPANTGELFF
.,.,TRBV30,TRBJ1-4,TGTGCCTGGAGTGTTGGGGGGTTGAATCTTCGGGAACTGTTTTTT,CAWSVGGLNLRELFF
.,.,TRBV9,TRBJ2-1,TGTGCCAGCAGCGTCTCCGCCTACAATGAGCAGTTCTTC,CASSVSAYNEQFF
TRBD2,.,TRBV13,TRBJ2-1,TGTGCCAGCAGCCCTGGGACTAGCGGGGGGGTCTATGAGCAGTTCTTC,CASSPGTSGGVYEQFF
.,.,TRBV7-8,TRBJ2-7,TGTGCCAGCAGCTTTTATTGGGGGGCCTACGAGCAGTACTTC,CASSFYWGAYEQYF
TRBD2,.,TRBV7-2,TRBJ2-1,TGTGCCAGCAGCCCCCGGACTAGCGTCGGGTTCTTC,CASSPRTSVGFF
TRBD1,.,TRBV19,TRBJ2-5,TGTGCCAGTAGTACATACCGGGACAGGGGCAAAGAGACCCAGTACTTC,CASSTYRDRGKETQYF
TRBD2,.,TRBV29-1,TRBJ2-1,TGCAGCGGTGGACTAGCGGGGTACAATGAGCAGTTCTTC,CSGGLAGYNEQFF
.,.,TRBV6-5,TRBJ2-7,TGTGCCAGCAGTTACCGACTAGACGCCGAGCAGTACTTC,CASSYRLDAEQYF
.,.,TRBV14,TRBJ2-7,TGTGCCAGCAGCCGAACAGGGTACTACGAGCAGTACTTC,CASSRTGYYEQYF
TRBD2,.,TRBV7-9,TRBJ2-5,TGTGCCAGCAGCCCCGTCGGACTAGGGGAGACCCAGTACTTC,CASSPVGLGETQYF
.,.,TRBV30,TRBJ1-1,TGTGCCTGGCAGGGGCTGAACACTGAAGCTTTCTTT,CAWQGLNTEAFF
TRBD2,.,TRBV5-5,TRBJ2-3,TGTGCCAGCAGCTTGGGACCACTAGCGGGGGGCCGCACAGATACGCAGTATTTT,CASSLGPLAGGRTDTQYF
TRBD1,.,TRBV7-9,TRBJ2-7,TGTGCCAGCAGCTTATCTGACAGGGTTTACCCCTACGAGCAGTACTTC,CASSLSDRVYPYEQYF
.,.,TRBV11-2,TRBJ2-7,TGTGCCAGCAGCTCCCCTCCCGACGGGAATCTCTACGAGCAGTACTTC,CASSSPPDGNLYEQYF
.,once,TRBV6-1,TRBJ2-7,TGTGCCAGCAGTGAAGGACGGGCCTACGAGCAGTACTTC,CASSEGRAYEQYF
.,once,TRBV5-1,TRBJ2-7,TGCGCCAGCAGCTTTGCGGGCCGGGTACCCGACGAGCAGTACTTC,CASSFAGRVPDEQYF
.,.,TRBV27,TRBJ1-5,TGTGCCAGCAGTTTATGGGGGGGGGCCAATCAGCCCCAGCATTTT,CASSLWGGANQPQHF
TRBD1,.,TRBV5-6,TRBJ2-3,TGTGCCAGCAGCGTTACAGGGGGCCAATCAGATACGCAGTATTTT,CASSVTGGQSDTQYF
TRBD1,.,TRBV9,TRBJ2-3,TGTGCCAGCAGCGCGGGACAGGGGCCCAGCACAGATACGCAGTATTTT,CASSAGQGPSTDTQYF
TRBD1,.,TRBV19,TRBJ2-5,TGTGCCAGTAGTATTCTTTTGGACAGGGTTCAAGAGACCCAGTACTTC,CASSILLDRVQETQYF
TRBD1,medium-sized,TRBV9,TRBJ1-2,TGTGCCAGCAGCGGTACCGGGACAGGCTCCCGCTACACCTTC,CASSGTGTGSRYTF
TRBD2,few,TRBV5-1,TRBJ2-7,TGCGCCAGCAGCTTGACTAGCGGGGACTACGAGCAGTACTTC,CASSLTSGDYEQYF
.,.,TRBV6-1,TRBJ2-3,TGTGCCAGCAGTGCGATCCTTACAGAGAGCACAGATACGCAGTATTTT,CASSAILTESTDTQYF
.,.,TRBV7-8,TRBJ2-4,TGTGCCAGCAGCAAGGCCCTGGAGGAGAACATTCAGTACTTC,CASSKALEENIQYF
TRBD1,.,TRBV7-9,TRBJ1-2,TGTGCCAGCGCCACCCAGGGGAGACAGGGGGCAGGTGGCTACACCTTC,CASATQGRQGAGGYTF